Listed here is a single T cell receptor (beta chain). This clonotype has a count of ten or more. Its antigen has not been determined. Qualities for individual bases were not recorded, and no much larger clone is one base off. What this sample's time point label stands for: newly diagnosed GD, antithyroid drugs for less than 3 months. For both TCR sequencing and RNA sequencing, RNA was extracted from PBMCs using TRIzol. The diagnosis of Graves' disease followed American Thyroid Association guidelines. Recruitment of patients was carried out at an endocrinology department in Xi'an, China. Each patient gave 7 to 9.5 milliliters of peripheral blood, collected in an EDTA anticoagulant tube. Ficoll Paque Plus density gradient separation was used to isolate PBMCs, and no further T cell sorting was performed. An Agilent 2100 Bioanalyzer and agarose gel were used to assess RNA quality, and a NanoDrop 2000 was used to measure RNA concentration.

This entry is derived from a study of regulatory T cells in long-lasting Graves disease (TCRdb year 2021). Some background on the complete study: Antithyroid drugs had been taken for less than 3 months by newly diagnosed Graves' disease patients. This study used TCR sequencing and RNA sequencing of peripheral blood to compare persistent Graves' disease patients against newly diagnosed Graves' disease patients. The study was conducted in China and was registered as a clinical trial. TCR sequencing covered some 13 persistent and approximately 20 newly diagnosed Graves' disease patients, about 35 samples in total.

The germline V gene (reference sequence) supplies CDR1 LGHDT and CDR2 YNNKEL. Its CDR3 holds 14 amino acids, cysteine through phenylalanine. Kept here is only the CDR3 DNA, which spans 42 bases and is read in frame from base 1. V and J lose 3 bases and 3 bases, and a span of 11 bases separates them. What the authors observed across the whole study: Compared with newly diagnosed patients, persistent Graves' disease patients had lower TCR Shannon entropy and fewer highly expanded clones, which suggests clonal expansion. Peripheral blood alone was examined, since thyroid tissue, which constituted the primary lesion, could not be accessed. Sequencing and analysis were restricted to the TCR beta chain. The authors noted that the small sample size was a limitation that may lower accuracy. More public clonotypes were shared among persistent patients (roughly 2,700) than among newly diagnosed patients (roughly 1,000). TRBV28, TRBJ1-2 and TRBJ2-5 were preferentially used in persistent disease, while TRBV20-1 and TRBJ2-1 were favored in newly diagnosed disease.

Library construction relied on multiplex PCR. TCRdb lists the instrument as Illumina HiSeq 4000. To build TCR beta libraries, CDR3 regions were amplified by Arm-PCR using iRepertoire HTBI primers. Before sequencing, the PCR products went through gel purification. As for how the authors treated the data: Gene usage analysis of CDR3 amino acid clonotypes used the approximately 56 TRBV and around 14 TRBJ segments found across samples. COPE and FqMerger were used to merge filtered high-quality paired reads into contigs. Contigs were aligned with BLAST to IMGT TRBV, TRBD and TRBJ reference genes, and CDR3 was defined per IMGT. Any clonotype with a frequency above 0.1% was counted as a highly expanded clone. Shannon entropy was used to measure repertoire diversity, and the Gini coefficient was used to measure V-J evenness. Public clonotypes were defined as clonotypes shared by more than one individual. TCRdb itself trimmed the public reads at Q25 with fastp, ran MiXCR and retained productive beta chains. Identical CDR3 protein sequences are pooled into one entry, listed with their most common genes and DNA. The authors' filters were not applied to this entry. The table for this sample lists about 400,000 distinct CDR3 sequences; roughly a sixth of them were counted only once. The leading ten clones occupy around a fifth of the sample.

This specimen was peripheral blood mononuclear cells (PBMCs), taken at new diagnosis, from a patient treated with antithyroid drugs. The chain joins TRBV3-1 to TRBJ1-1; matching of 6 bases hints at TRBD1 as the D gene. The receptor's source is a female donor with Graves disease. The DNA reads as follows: TGTGCCAGCAGCCAGGGGGGGGCCTACACTGAAGCTTTCTTT. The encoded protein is CASSQGGAYTEAFF. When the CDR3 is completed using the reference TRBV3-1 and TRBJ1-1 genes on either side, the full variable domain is DTAVSQTPKYLVTQMGNDKSIKCEQNLGHDTMYWYKQDSKKFLKIMFSYNNKELIINETVPNRFSPKSPDKAHLNLHINSLELGDSAVYFCASSQGGAYTEAFFGQGTRLTVV.